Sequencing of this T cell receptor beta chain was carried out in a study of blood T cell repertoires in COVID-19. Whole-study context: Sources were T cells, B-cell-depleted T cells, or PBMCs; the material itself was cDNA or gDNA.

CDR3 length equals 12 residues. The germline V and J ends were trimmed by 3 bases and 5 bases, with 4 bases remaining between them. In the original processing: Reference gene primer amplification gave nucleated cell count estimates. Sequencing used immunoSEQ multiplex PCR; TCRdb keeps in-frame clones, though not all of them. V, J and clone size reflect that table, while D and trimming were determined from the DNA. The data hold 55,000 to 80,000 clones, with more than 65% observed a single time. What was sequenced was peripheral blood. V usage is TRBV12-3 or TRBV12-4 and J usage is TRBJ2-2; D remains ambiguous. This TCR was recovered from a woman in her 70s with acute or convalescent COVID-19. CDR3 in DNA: TGTGCCAGCAGTTTCGGGACCGGGGAGCTGTTTTTT. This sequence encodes CASSFGTGELFF.